Below are 28 T cell receptor beta chains sequenced from a single sample in a study of Ad26.COV2.S vaccination and SARS-CoV-2 variants. Treatment of the sample: some 19 received Ad26.COV2.S at low or high dose, single or two shots; 5 received placebo; per-sample allocation not given. Specimens were obtained on day 63 following the first vaccine or placebo injection. Libraries were prepared by immunoSEQ multiplex PCR; TCRdb keeps only in-frame clonotypes and omits some of them. The sample carries roughly 400,000 clones, about 89% recorded once. Material: peripheral blood, obtained in a trial of Ad26.COV2.S vaccine versus placebo. Receptor source: a person aged 18-60 years who received the Ad26.COV2.S COVID-19 vaccine or a placebo.

CDR3 residues: CASSERPSTFVLRTGELFF. As DNA, the CDR3 is TGTGCCAGCAGCGAACGCCCGTCTACCTTCGTATTACGAACCGGGGAGCTGTTTTTT. The V gene is TRBV6-2 or TRBV6-3, the J gene TRBJ2-2; D is ambiguous. CDR1 is MNHEY and CDR2 is SVGEGT in the germline V gene. V was shortened by 6 bases and J by 5 bases, with 28 bases between the two germline ends. CDR3 length: 19 amino acids.

V usage is TRBV5-1 and J usage is TRBJ1-3; 7 bases agree with TRBD1. The CDR3 sequence is 16 residues long. The junction had 11 bases not matched to a gene; V was cut back by 1 base and J by 7 bases. In germline, CDR1 is SGHRS, CDR2 YFSETQ. This chain's CDR3 is CASSLNPQGLLNTIYF. The CDR3, as DNA: TGCGCCAGCAGCTTGAACCCACAGGGGTTGCTGAACACCATATATTTT.

This chain connects TRBV27 to TRBJ1-5, with D maybe TRBD1 (5 bases). Trimming cost V 2 bases and J 1 base, with 9 bases left between them. The CDR3 is 15 residues long. CDR1 MNHEY and CDR2 SMNVEV come from the germline V gene (reference sequence). The CDR3 coding sequence is TGTGCCAGCAGTTTAGAGGGGCTAAGCAATCAGCCCCAGCATTTT. It is translated as CASSLEGLSNQPQHF.

Only one count was recorded for this clone. The chain uses TRBV30 and TRBJ2-1; 9 positions match TRBD2. V shed 1 base, J shed 6 bases, and the junction held 7 bases outside the gene matches. Germline assignment: CDR1 GTSNPN and CDR2 SVGIG (reference sequence). The CDR3 is made up of 15 amino acids. The CDR3 DNA is TGTGCCTGGAGTGGTAGCGGGAGTATCGCCAATGAGCAGTTCTTC. Amino acid sequence: CAWSGSGSIANEQFF.

The chain couples TRBV6-2 or TRBV6-3 to TRBJ2-1; no reliable D call. CDR1 is MNHEY, CDR2 SVGEGT, per germline. CDR3 length: 11 residues. V was trimmed by 5 bases and J by 11 bases, leaving 10 bases between them. The CDR3 DNA sequence: TGTGCCAGCAGTCTGAGTCTTCAGCAGTTCTTC. Translating it yields CASSLSLQQFF.

V gene TRBV28 combines with J gene TRBJ1-3, with 7 bases matching TRBD1. The J segment lost 0 bases and the V segment lost 5 bases, leaving 7 bases of the junction unmatched. This CDR3 region has 16 residues. CDR1 and CDR2 (germline): MDHEN, SYDVKM. This chain's CDR3 is CASSPTGAPSGNTIYF. The CDR3 DNA reads as TGTGCCAGCAGTCCCACAGGGGCCCCCTCTGGAAACACCATATATTTT.

The V call is TRBV20-1, the J call TRBJ2-5; D gene ambiguous. V was cut by 5 bases and J by 5 bases, with 9 bases left in between. This CDR3 spans 11 amino acids. The V gene's germline CDR1 is DFQATT and CDR2 SNEGSKA (reference sequence). In nucleotides, the CDR3 is TGCAGTGCTGGACCCGGGGAGACCCAGTACTTC. Its translation: CSAGPGETQYF.

The V and J genes are TRBV27 and TRBJ1-1; tentatively, D is TRBD1 (5 bases). The CDR3 has 14 residues. V dropped 6 bases and J dropped 8 bases, with 19 bases sitting between them. CDR1 and CDR2 (germline): MNHEY, SMNVEV (reference sequence). DNA for the CDR3: TGTGCCAGCAGCCTAGATTACAGGCGAGGCGAAGCTTTCTTT. It translates to CASSLDYRRGEAFF.

The rearrangement joins TRBV18 to TRBJ2-3; 8 bases agree with TRBD2. The CDR3 is 16 residues long. V lost 3 bases to trimming and J lost 2 bases; unmatched junction nucleotides: 7. CDR1 KGHSH and CDR2 LQKENI come from the germline V gene. CDR3 in amino acids: CASSPGLAGPTDTQYF. The CDR3 region has the DNA TGTGCCAGCTCACCGGGGTTAGCGGGACCCACAGATACGCAGTATTTT.

V and J are TRBV7-9 and TRBJ1-2; a weak D match, TRBD1 (5 bases). Trimming left V 5 bases short and J 6 bases short, with 10 bases between. The CDR3 contains 12 residues. Per the germline V gene, CDR1 is SEHNR and CDR2 is FQNEAQ (reference sequence). The CDR3 spells CASSTGTDGYTF. CDR3 DNA: TGTGCCAGCAGCACCGGGACGGATGGCTACACCTTC.

This clone was found once. The chain combines TRBV11-3 with TRBJ1-1; TRBD1 is a possible D gene (5 bases). The V end was cut by 5 bases, the J end by 4 bases, with 14 bases between. Germline-derived CDR1 and CDR2 are SGHNT and YENEEA. The CDR3 extends over 14 amino acids. CDR3 region: CASSNPGGVTEAFF. For the CDR3, the DNA is TGTGCCAGCAGCAACCCCGGAGGGGTCACTGAAGCTTTCTTT. Variable domain in full (rest from reference TRBV11-3 and TRBJ1-1): EAGVVQSPRYKIIEKKQPVAFWCNPISGHNTLYWYLQNLGQGPELLIRYENEEAVDDSQLPKDRFSAERLKGVDSTLKIQPAELGDSAVYLCASSNPGGVTEAFFGQGTRLTVV.

V is TRBV19 and J is TRBJ2-3; the match to TRBD2 covers 10 bases. V lost 7 bases, J lost 4 bases, and 11 bases stayed unmatched. The germline V gene has CDR1 LNHDA and CDR2 SQIVND (reference sequence). This CDR3 spans 16 amino acids. The CDR3 nucleotides are TGTGCCAGTACCTCTTCGACTAGCGGGCCGGCAGATACGCAGTATTTT. Translation gives CASTSSTSGPADTQYF. Complete variable domain (other parts from reference TRBV19 and TRBJ2-3): DGGITQSPKYLFRKEGQNVTLSCEQNLNHDAMYWYRQDPGQGLRLIYYSQIVNDFQKGDIAEGYSVSREKKESFPLTVTSAQKNPTAFYLCASTSSTSGPADTQYFGPGTRLTVL.

The J gene is TRBJ2-7, the V gene TRBV5-4; TRBD1 is a possible D gene (5 bases). Germline CDR1 SGHNT, CDR2 YYREEE (reference sequence). This CDR3 has 14 residues. Trimming stripped 3 bases from V and 0 bases from J, with 10 bases between. The CDR3 loop is CASSWGRNSYEQYF. CDR3 bases: TGTGCCAGCAGCTGGGGCAGAAACTCCTACGAGCAGTACTTC.

The chain carries TRBV6-6 and TRBJ2-7, with D possibly matching TRBD2 (5 bases). V lost 0 bases to trimming and J lost 6 bases, with 15 bases between them. CDR1 and CDR2 (germline): MNHNY, SVGAGI (reference sequence). The CDR3 is 15 amino acids. The CDR3 region has the DNA TGTGCCAGCAGTTACTCGAGTGGGAGAGGGCGCGAGCAGTACTTC. It is translated as CASSYSSGRGREQYF.

This chain connects TRBV5-4 to TRBJ2-2; D may be TRBD1 (6 bases). V dropped 4 bases and J dropped 0 bases, with 16 bases sitting between them. This CDR3 spans 17 amino acids. Germline CDR1 and CDR2: SGHNT and YYREEE (reference sequence). CDR3 amino acids: CASSPNPGQTNTGELFF. The CDR3 nucleotides are TGTGCCAGCAGCCCCAACCCAGGACAGACGAACACCGGGGAGCTGTTTTTT.

The genes are TRBV4-1 and TRBJ2-1; 7 nucleotides agree with TRBD2. The CDR3 is 16 amino acids. CDR1 is MGHRA, CDR2 YSYEKL, per germline. V dropped 1 base and J dropped 0; count of bases not matched to a gene: 3. The CDR3 DNA follows: TGCGCCAGCAGCCAAGGGGAGGGGAGCTCCTACAATGAGCAGTTCTTC. Its translation is CASSQGEGSSYNEQFF.

The chain recombines TRBV9 with TRBJ2-1; no clear D. The germline CDR1 and CDR2 sequences are SGDLS and YYNGEE. The V gene lost 2 bases and the J gene lost 6 bases, with 12 bases spanning the gap. CDR3 length: 14 residues. The DNA for the CDR3 is TGTGCCAGCAGCGTGGATCGGCGGATCAATGAGCAGTTCTTC. This gives the protein CASSVDRRINEQFF.

Comment on this clone: Within the sample, other DNA sequences also encode this same CDR3. V is TRBV5-1 and J is TRBJ2-2, with TRBD1 as a possible D gene (5 bases). Germline values: CDR1 SGHRS, CDR2 YFSETQ. V shed 0 bases and J shed 1 base, with 7 bases lying between them. The CDR3 loop spans 15 amino acids. This chain's CDR3 is CASSLGQGNTGELFF. CDR3 in DNA: TGCGCCAGCAGCTTGGGTCAGGGGAACACCGGGGAGCTGTTTTTT.

V is TRBV19 and J is TRBJ1-6; no clear D gene. The V end lost 0 bases, the J end lost 5 bases, and 8 bases lay between the germline ends. The CDR3 is 15 residues long. Germline V lookup: CDR1 LNHDA, CDR2 SQIVND (reference sequence). The chain's CDR3 is CASSIDGSNNSPLHF. The CDR3 DNA reads as TGTGCCAGTAGTATAGATGGCAGCAATAATTCACCCCTCCACTTT.

This clone came up a few times. As DNA, the CDR3 is TGCGCCAGCAGCCAAGATCCGACAGGTCCCCAGCCCCAGCATTTT. It yields the protein CASSQDPTGPQPQHF. The rearrangement uses TRBV4-3 and TRBJ1-5, with D possibly TRBD1 on 6 matching bases. The CDR3 spans 15 residues. In germline, CDR1 is LGHNA, CDR2 YSLEER. V was pared by 0 bases and J by 7 bases, with 13 bases between.

This rearrangement joins TRBV5-1 to TRBJ2-6; possible D gene TRBD1, 6 bases. Germline lookup yields CDR1 SGHRS and CDR2 YFSETQ. V lost 4 bases to trimming and J lost 0 bases, with 17 bases between them. CDR3 length: 18 residues. CDR3 DNA: TGCGCCAGCAGCCCACCGACAGGCGTCAGCTCTGGGGCCAACGTCCTGACTTTC. The encoded protein is CASSPPTGVSSGANVLTF.

The CDR3 nucleotides are TGTGCCAGCAGCTTTCTCTCTAGCGGGGAGCAGTACTTC. This gives the protein CASSFLSSGEQYF. V and J are TRBV5-4 and TRBJ2-7, with 8 positions matching TRBD2. In germline, CDR1 is SGHNT, CDR2 YYREEE (reference sequence). The CDR3 consists of 13 residues. V trimming: 2 bases; J trimming: 7 bases; junction bases outside the gene matches: 5. Full variable domain (remainder filled in from reference TRBV5-4 and TRBJ2-7): ETGVTQSPTHLIKTRGQQVTLRCSSQSGHNTVSWYQQALGQGPQFIFQYYREEENGRGNFPPRFSGLQFPNYSSELNVNALELDDSALYLCASSFLSSGEQYFGPGTRLTVT.

The chain combines TRBV28 with TRBJ2-5, with D perhaps matching TRBD1 (5 bases). This CDR3 is built from 14 residues. Per germline, CDR1 MDHEN and CDR2 SYDVKM. The ends were cut back, 3 bases at V and 4 bases at J, with 12 bases in the middle. The CDR3 DNA sequence: TGTGCCAGCAGTTTTACGTTTACAGGAGAGACCCAGTACTTC. Amino acid sequence: CASSFTFTGETQYF.

This rearrangement joins TRBV9 to TRBJ2-5; tentatively, D is TRBD1 (6 bases). The CDR3 has 18 amino acids. Germline CDR1 SGDLS, CDR2 YYNGEE. Trimming pared 4 bases from V and 4 bases from J, leaving 26 bases between. CDR3 residues: CASSTPGTQFDMGETQYF. DNA for the CDR3: TGTGCCAGCAGCACCCCAGGGACACAATTCGATATGGGAGAGACCCAGTACTTC. Combining the CDR3 with reference TRBV9 and TRBJ2-5 gives the whole variable domain DSGVTQTPKHLITATGQRVTLRCSPRSGDLSVYWYQQSLDQGLQFLIQYYNGEERAKGNILERFSAQQFPDLHSELNLSSLELGDSALYFCASSTPGTQFDMGETQYFGPGTRLLVL.

V and J are TRBV11-3 and TRBJ1-1, with TRBD1 matching over 9 bases. Germline values: CDR1 SGHNT, CDR2 YENEEA. Losses at the gene ends were 5 bases for V and 3 bases for J; bases not matched to a gene: 19. The CDR3 is 19 residues long. The CDR3 spells CASSRGTGGWGVEDTEAFF. The CDR3 DNA follows: TGTGCCAGCAGCCGGGGCACAGGGGGCTGGGGGGTTGAGGACACTGAAGCTTTCTTT.

The V gene is TRBV6-5, the J gene TRBJ2-3, with D perhaps TRBD2 (6 bases). The CDR3 contains 15 residues. Trimming took off 6 bases at V and 4 bases at J, with 17 bases between the two ends. The V gene's germline CDR1 is MNHEY and CDR2 SVGAGI. This CDR3 is CASRDTSYFADTQYF. CDR3 coding DNA: TGTGCCAGCAGGGATACTAGCTACTTCGCAGATACGCAGTATTTT.

The rearrangement links TRBV28 to TRBJ1-5; possibly TRBD1 for D (6 bases). Germline loops: CDR1 MDHEN, CDR2 SYDVKM. CDR3 length equals 17 residues. V lost 6 bases and J 5 bases, leaving 23 bases between the germline ends. The CDR3 spells CASSSKTGMRLHQPQHF. The CDR3 nucleotides are TGTGCCAGCAGCTCTAAAACAGGGATGAGACTCCATCAGCCCCAGCATTTT.

This chain joins TRBV5-1 and TRBJ2-5, with a possible D match to TRBD2 (7 bases). This CDR3 has 13 residues. The germline V gene encodes CDR1 SGHRS and CDR2 YFSETQ. V was trimmed by 7 bases and J by 5 bases, leaving 15 bases between them. The CDR3: CASSIGGRETQYF. CDR3 DNA sequence: TGCGCCAGCTCTATCGGGGGGCGGGAGACCCAGTACTTC.